These T cell receptor beta chains were read from a single sample in a study of cytomegalovirus exposure and HLA in healthy donors. Data came from immunoSEQ multiplex PCR; TCRdb stores just in-frame clones and leaves some out. The table has around 190,000 clones, about 88% seen once. Sequencing was performed on PBMCs. The receptor set was obtained from a woman aged 18-29 years in good health and CMV-seronegative. The CDR3 runs from the conserved cysteine through the conserved F or W. D genes are given only for firm matches. Some rows have no size entry. The others give once, few or many, or a class for an expanded clone.

.	TRBJ1-5	TRBV6-5	TRBD1	TGTGCCAGCAGTCAGGACAGGAGCCGCAATCAGCCCCAGCATTTT	CASSQDRSRNQPQHF
.	TRBJ2-7	TRBV27	TRBD2	TGTGCCAGCAGTTCGACTAGCGGGTTGGGGGAGCAGTACTTC	CASSSTSGLGEQYF
few	TRBJ1-2	TRBV7-9	.	TGTGCCAGCAGCTTGTCCATTGGCTACACCTTC	CASSLSIGYTF
.	TRBJ2-7	TRBV5-6	TRBD1	TGTGCCAGCAGCTTTCCTCGGACAGGGGGCTCCTACGAGCAGTACTTC	CASSFPRTGGSYEQYF
.	TRBJ2-7	TRBV4-3	.	TGCGCCAGCAGGGTGGATCACAGGTCCTACGAGCAGTACTTC	CASRVDHRSYEQYF
.	TRBJ1-1	TRBV29-1	TRBD1	TGCAGCGTTTTCGGACAGGGGCAGATTGAAGCTTTCTTT	CSVFGQGQIEAFF
.	TRBJ1-3	TRBV4-2	.	TGTGCCAGCAGCCAAGACAGGGGCACTGGAAACACCATATATTTT	CASSQDRGTGNTIYF
.	TRBJ2-6	TRBV16	TRBD1	TGTGCCAGCAGCAGGGGGCCTGGGGCCAACGTCCTGACTTTC	CASSRGPGANVLTF
.	TRBJ1-2	TRBV7-9	TRBD1	TGTGCCAGCAGCTTAAGGACAGGGGCTGGCTACACCTTC	CASSLRTGAGYTF
.	TRBJ2-1	TRBV5-1	.	TGCGCCAGCAGCTTGGCGGGGAGGCTGGAGTTCTTC	CASSLAGRLEFF
.	TRBJ2-3	TRBV27	.	TGTGCCAACCCGGAGGGCCTCGGGACAGATACGCAGTATTTT	CANPEGLGTDTQYF
.	TRBJ2-7	TRBV4-1	TRBD2	TGCGCCAGCAGCCAAGAACCGGGACTAGACACCTACGAGCAGTACTTC	CASSQEPGLDTYEQYF
.	TRBJ2-7	TRBV30	.	TGTGCCTGGCAGAATTCCTACGAGCAGTACTTC	CAWQNSYEQYF
.	TRBJ2-7	TRBV4-1	.	TGCGCCAGCAGCCAAGAGGTCCCTCCGAGGACCTACGAGCAGTACTTC	CASSQEVPPRTYEQYF
few	TRBJ1-2	TRBV10-3	.	TGTGCCATCAGTGAGTCCCCGGGCTATGGCTACACCTTC	CAISESPGYGYTF
once	TRBJ2-1	TRBV7-7	TRBD2	TGTGCTAGCAGCTTAGGGACTAGCGTTACCAATGAGCAGTTCTTC	CASSLGTSVTNEQFF
.	TRBJ2-7	TRBV11-2	.	TGTGCCAGCAGCCCGGGACTGTTTCCCTACGAGCAGTACTTC	CASSPGLFPYEQYF
.	TRBJ2-1	TRBV28	TRBD1	TGTGCCAGCAGTTTCACCGGGACAGGGAGAAATGAGCAGTTCTTC	CASSFTGTGRNEQFF
.	TRBJ1-3	TRBV18	TRBD1	TGTGCCAGCTCCCCGAGACAGGGACAGAGCTCTGGAAACACCATATATTTT	CASSPRQGQSSGNTIYF
.	TRBJ1-4	TRBV7-9	.	TGTGCCAGCACCTCTACTGGCGGCCTTAGTGAAAAACTGTTTTTT	CASTSTGGLSEKLFF
.	TRBJ1-4	TRBV19	.	TGTGCCAGTAGTATAGATCTGCGGGAAAAACTGTTTTTT	CASSIDLREKLFF
.	TRBJ2-2	TRBV29-1	.	TGCAGCGTTTTGGTCGGCCGAGGCACCGGGGAGCTGTTTTTT	CSVLVGRGTGELFF
few	TRBJ1-1	TRBV15	TRBD1	TGTGCCGCCTACAGGGGCGGAGGTACTGAAGCTTTCTTT	CAAYRGGGTEAFF
.	TRBJ2-5	TRBV2	TRBD2	TGTGCCAGCACCCACGATGGGGGACTAGCGGGTTTCCAAGAGACCCAGTACTTC	CASTHDGGLAGFQETQYF
.	TRBJ2-7	TRBV2	.	TGTGCCAGCAGTAAGGACAACTCCTACGAGCAGTACTTC	CASSKDNSYEQYF
.	TRBJ1-2	TRBV7-2	.	TGTGCCAGCAGCCCCGGGGGGAGCAGCTCCTACTATGGCTACACCTTC	CASSPGGSSSYYGYTF
.	TRBJ1-2	TRBV6-6	TRBD1	TGTGCCAGCCGGCAGGGGGCCAACTATGGCTACACCTTC	CASRQGANYGYTF